Detailed here is one T cell receptor (beta chain). Deletions cut 4 bases from V and 4 bases from J, with 10 bases between. Germline loops: CDR1 SGHAT, CDR2 FQDESV (reference sequence). This CDR3 comprises 14 residues. The data stem from a study of blood T cell repertoires in COVID-19. Study-wide context: Nucleic acid was either cDNA or gDNA, and it came from T cells, B-cell-depleted T cells, or PBMCs.

Authors' analysis steps: Amplification of reference gene primers provided the estimated nucleated cell counts. The assay was immunoSEQ multiplex PCR, and TCRdb's table has in-frame clones only and misses some. That table furnishes V, J and clone size, whereas the DNA furnished D and trimming. The table includes about 150,000 clones, about four fifths detected once. The sequenced sample consisted of peripheral blood. The sequence came from a man between 70 and 80 years old with acute or convalescent COVID-19. The chain joins TRBV11-1 to TRBJ1-4; D is possibly TRBD1 (6 bases). The CDR3 loop is CASSSDRSNEKLFF. Here the CDR3 DNA reads TGTGCCAGCAGCTCCGACAGGAGTAATGAAAAACTGTTTTTT.